This T cell receptor beta chain was captured in a study of graft-versus-host responses after intestinal transplantation. Study at large: Among the recipients, all got anti-thymocyte globulin induction and then tacrolimus and steroids for two to four years.

Generated by immunoSEQ multiplex PCR, the TCRdb table keeps only in-frame clones and is missing some. The sample lists 8,000 or so clones, roughly a third seen once, with around 3.6% in the top ten. Whole-study findings and limits: GvH clones occurred in recipient marrow; some first appeared in ileum or blood.

Responder cells labeled with CFSE (around 200,000) were co-plated with irradiated stimulator cells labeled with violet dye (around 200,000). Sorting after the reaction isolated proliferating CFSE-low CD3+CD4+ and CD3+CD8+ responders. The germline gives CDR1 SGDLS, CDR2 YYNGEE. With V trimmed by 0 bases and J by 4 bases, 9 bases remained unmatched. The CDR3 totals 17 residues. The sequence derives from a human patient who was an organ donor for intestinal transplantation. This chain links TRBV9 with TRBJ2-3, with TRBD2 identical over 9 bases. The specimen was alloreactive CD8+ T cells from a mixed lymphocyte reaction culture, collected before transplantation. Subset denoted: CFSE-low proliferating T cells sorted from approximately 6-day pre-transplant mixed lymphocyte reaction (GvH or HvG direction). The DNA of the CDR3 is TGTGCCAGCAGCGTAGTTGTTGCGGGAGGGCTCGCAGATACGCAGTATTTT. This codes for CASSVVVAGGLADTQYF.